Listed here are 10 T cell receptor beta chains from one sample, sequenced in a study of CD8 T cells in Susac syndrome. Random hexamers served to reverse transcribe roughly 0.45 to 1 ug RNA. A single record per CDR3 protein comes from TCRdb applying MiXCR to the immunoSEQ multiplex PCR reads. Of about 280,000 distinct CDR3 sequences in the sample, about 85% were seen once. The sample comprised CD8+ T cells from PBMCs. Receptor source: a human donor with multiple sclerosis.

V gene TRBV12-3 or TRBV12-4 combines with J gene TRBJ1-1; perhaps TRBD1 as D (5 bases). The V end was cut by 1 base, the J end by 1 base, with 7 bases between. The CDR3 totals 14 residues. The chain's CDR3 is CASSLVGTNTEAFF. The DNA for the CDR3 is TGTGCCAGCAGTTTAGTGGGGACGAACACTGAAGCTTTCTTT.

CDR3 residues: CASSQVGRGSYNEQFF. CDR3 bases: TGCGCCAGCAGCCAAGTGGGTAGGGGCTCCTACAATGAGCAGTTCTTC. This rearrangement joins TRBV4-1 to TRBJ2-1, with a tentative D call TRBD1 (5 bases). The CDR3 consists of 16 residues. Germline V CDR1 and CDR2: MGHRA, YSYEKL. V gave up 1 base and J gave up 0 bases, with 10 bases separating them.

The rearrangement links TRBV5-6 to TRBJ2-7; possibly TRBD2 for D (6 bases). CDR1 and CDR2 from the germline V gene are SGHDT and YYEEEE. This CDR3 comprises 16 residues. Trimming pared 0 bases from V and 8 bases from J, leaving 21 bases between. CDR3 in amino acids: CASSLVTGGALLQQYF. CDR3 bases: TGTGCCAGCAGCTTGGTAACCGGGGGTGCGCTTTTGCAGCAGTACTTC.

V is TRBV7-8 and J is TRBJ2-1, with a possible D match to TRBD1 (6 bases). Germline lookup yields CDR1 SGHVS and CDR2 FQNEAQ. The CDR3 runs 14 residues. V was cut by 1 base and J by 8 bases, with 12 bases left in between. CDR3 region: CASSLGTVTDEQFF. The CDR3 DNA reads as TGTGCCAGCAGCTTAGGGACAGTTACCGATGAGCAGTTCTTC.

The chain has TRBV9 and TRBJ2-3, with 8 bases identical to TRBD2. The germline V gene has CDR1 SGDLS and CDR2 YYNGEE. Losses at the gene ends were 4 bases for V and 3 bases for J; bases not matched to a gene: 4. The CDR3 runs 14 residues. CDR3 bases: TGTGCCAGCAGCACCGGGACTAGTACAGATACGCAGTATTTT. Translation: CASSTGTSTDTQYF. The whole variable domain, filled in from reference TRBV9 and TRBJ2-3, reads DSGVTQTPKHLITATGQRVTLRCSPRSGDLSVYWYQQSLDQGLQFLIQYYNGEERAKGNILERFSAQQFPDLHSELNLSSLELGDSALYFCASSTGTSTDTQYFGPGTRLTVL.

This rearrangement joins TRBV19 to TRBJ1-5; tentatively, D is TRBD1 (5 bases). Trimming stripped 5 bases from V and 0 bases from J, with 11 bases between. Per germline, CDR1 LNHDA and CDR2 SQIVND (reference sequence). The CDR3 loop spans 15 amino acids. CDR3 amino acids: CASSSFRDSNQPQHF. CDR3 sequence (DNA): TGTGCCAGTAGTTCGTTCAGGGATAGCAATCAGCCCCAGCATTTT. Based on the CDR3 plus reference TRBV19 and TRBJ1-5, the full variable domain is DGGITQSPKYLFRKEGQNVTLSCEQNLNHDAMYWYRQDPGQGLRLIYYSQIVNDFQKGDIAEGYSVSREKKESFPLTVTSAQKNPTAFYLCASSSFRDSNQPQHFGDGTRLSIL.

This clonotype was recorded a few times. The J gene is TRBJ2-1, the V gene TRBV20-1; D possibly corresponds to TRBD2 (6 bases). CDR1 DFQATT and CDR2 SNEGSKA come from the germline V gene (reference sequence). The CDR3 totals 16 residues. Trimming removed 6 bases at V and 0 bases at J, with 18 bases between. The CDR3 DNA reads as TGCAGTGCCCTCGAGGGACTTAAAAGCTCCTACAATGAGCAGTTCTTC. It yields the protein CSALEGLKSSYNEQFF.

A few counts support this clonotype. The rearrangement joins TRBV6-5 to TRBJ1-4; D is perhaps TRBD1 (5 bases). The V end lost 7 bases, the J end lost 11 bases, and 11 bases lay between the germline ends. The CDR3 runs to 11 residues. In germline, CDR1 is MNHEY, CDR2 SVGAGI. The DNA for the CDR3 is TGTGCCAGCATCATTGGGGGGAAACTGTTTTTT. As protein: CASIIGGKLFF.

The CDR3 sequence: CASSSRQGGYNQPQHF. In DNA, the CDR3 is TGTGCCAGCAGTTCCCGACAGGGAGGGTACAATCAGCCCCAGCATTTT. V is TRBV6-5 and J is TRBJ1-5; 7 nucleotides agree with TRBD1. The junction had 9 bases not matched to a gene; V was cut back by 4 bases and J by 3 bases. CDR3 length equals 16 residues. The germline V gene has CDR1 MNHEY and CDR2 SVGAGI.

V is TRBV10-3 and J is TRBJ1-2; D is unclear. From germline, CDR1 is ENHRY and CDR2 SYGVKD. With 2 bases removed from V and 1 base from J, the gap between germline ends came to 17 bases. The CDR3 loop spans 17 amino acids. CDR3 sequence: CAISERYFWSVNYGYTF. The CDR3 DNA reads as TGTGCCATCAGTGAGAGGTATTTCTGGTCGGTTAACTATGGCTACACCTTC.